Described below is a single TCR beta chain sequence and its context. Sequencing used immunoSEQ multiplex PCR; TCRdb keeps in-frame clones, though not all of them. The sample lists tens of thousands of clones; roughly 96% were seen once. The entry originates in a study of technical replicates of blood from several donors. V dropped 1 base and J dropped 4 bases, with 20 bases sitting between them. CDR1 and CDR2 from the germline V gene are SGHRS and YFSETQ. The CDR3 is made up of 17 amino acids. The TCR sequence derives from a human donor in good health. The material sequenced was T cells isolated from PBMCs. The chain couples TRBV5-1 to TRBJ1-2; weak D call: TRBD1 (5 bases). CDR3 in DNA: TGCGCCAGCAGCTTGCTGGGACTCCCATCCCACCTCTATGGCTACACCTTC. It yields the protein CASSLLGLPSHLYGYTF.